The 5 T cell receptor beta chains below all came from one sample that was sequenced in a study of CXCR4 blockade with PD-1 therapy in pancreatic cancer. Produced via immunoSEQ multiplex PCR; TCRdb's table is partial and in-frame only. The sample lists nearly 2,000 clones, roughly 54% occurring once. The source material was tumor tissue. Receptor source: a human donor with pancreatic ductal adenocarcinoma.

This chain connects TRBV30 to TRBJ2-1, with 8 bases aligning to TRBD1. Germline CDR1 reads GTSNPN; CDR2 reads SVGIG (reference sequence). This CDR3 spans 15 amino acids. Losses at the gene ends were 0 bases for V and 3 bases for J; bases not matched to a gene: 4. Here the CDR3 DNA reads TGTGCCTGGAGTGTGTTTGGGACAGGCTACAATGAGCAGTTCTTC. This sequence encodes CAWSVFGTGYNEQFF.

V gene TRBV19 combines with J gene TRBJ1-1; D remains unclear. The CDR3 totals 15 residues. With 4 bases removed from V and 0 bases from J, the gap between germline ends came to 12 bases. The germline V gene encodes CDR1 LNHDA and CDR2 SQIVND (reference sequence). Here the CDR3 DNA reads TGTGCCAGTAGTAAACTCGACACCATGAACACTGAAGCTTTCTTT. Protein sequence: CASSKLDTMNTEAFF.

The chain is built from TRBV6-8 and TRBJ2-3; maybe TRBD2 (5 bases). Germline values: CDR1 MNHGY, CDR2 SAAAGT. V was clipped by 6 bases and J by 2 bases, with 15 bases between them. The CDR3 has 15 amino acids. The CDR3 here is CASSSSRGFTDTQYF. Written as DNA, the CDR3 is TGTGCCAGCAGCTCCTCCCGGGGATTCACAGATACGCAGTATTTT.

The rearrangement uses TRBV28 and TRBJ2-7; the D call may be TRBD1 or TRBD2 (5 bases each). The CDR3 consists of 15 residues. Germline V gene data show CDR1 as MDHEN and CDR2 as SYDVKM. The V gene lost 5 bases and the J gene lost 2 bases, with 16 bases spanning the gap. The CDR3: CASSPGTSVAYEQYF. The CDR3 DNA follows: TGTGCCAGCAGTCCCGGGACCTCAGTTGCCTACGAGCAGTACTTC.

This chain links TRBV18 with TRBJ1-1; TRBD1 agrees at 8 bases. Germline V CDR1 and CDR2: KGHSH, LQKENI. J gave up 6 bases and V 6 bases, and 9 bases lay outside the gene matches. This CDR3 contains 14 residues. As DNA, the CDR3 is TGTGCCAGCTCGGCCGGACAGGGATTCGCTGAAGCTTTCTTT. Its protein is CASSAGQGFAEAFF.